These 29 T cell receptor beta chains came from one sample sequenced in a study of cytomegalovirus exposure and HLA in healthy donors. The data were produced by immunoSEQ multiplex PCR, yet TCRdb's version contains in-frame clones alone and is incomplete. The sample lists some 86,000 clones, approximately 93% seen once, with 3.6% in the top ten. Sequencing was carried out using PBMCs. These receptors were collected from a woman aged 30 to 39 in good health and CMV-seronegative.

The chain couples TRBV5-4 to TRBJ2-1; 10 positions agree with TRBD2. Germline V CDR1 and CDR2: SGHNT, YYREEE (reference sequence). The junction had 12 bases not matched to a gene; V was cut back by 4 bases and J by 8 bases. The CDR3 has 16 amino acids. DNA of the CDR3: TGTGCCAGCAGCCTAGCGGGGGCTGGGCTAGTCGATGAGCAGTTCTTC. Amino acid sequence: CASSLAGAGLVDEQFF.

Notes on this clone: The sample carries other DNA sequences with the same CDR3. The chain uses TRBV15 and TRBJ2-1; 11 bases fit TRBD2. The CDR3 covers 15 residues. The germline V gene has CDR1 LNHNV and CDR2 YYDKDF (reference sequence). The V and J ends lost 5 bases and 4 bases, in that order; junction bases with no gene match: 4. The chain's CDR3 is CATSGGTSGYNEQFF. CDR3 DNA: TGTGCCACCAGCGGAGGGACTAGCGGTTACAATGAGCAGTTCTTC. Supplemented by reference TRBV15 and TRBJ2-1, the full variable domain reads DAMVIQNPRYQVTQFGKPVTLSCSQTLNHNVMYWYQQKSSQAPKLLFHYYDKDFNNEADTPDNFQSRRPNTSFCFLDIRSPGLGDTAMYLCATSGGTSGYNEQFFGPGTRLTVL.

This chain links TRBV5-1 with TRBJ2-5; TRBD2 might be the D (6 bases). The V end was cut by 4 bases, the J end by 3 bases, with 16 bases between. Germline V gene sequence: CDR1 SGHRS, CDR2 YFSETQ. This CDR3 region has 15 residues. CDR3 amino acids: CASSRLPGAEETQYF. In DNA form, the CDR3 reads TGCGCCAGCAGCCGCCTGCCGGGAGCCGAAGAGACCCAGTACTTC.

The chain links TRBV5-1 to TRBJ2-1, with D possibly TRBD2 on 6 matching bases. V was shortened by 1 base and J by 0 bases, with 11 bases between the two germline ends. CDR1 and CDR2 from the germline V gene are SGHRS and YFSETQ. The CDR3 runs 16 residues. CDR3 nucleotide sequence: TGCGCCAGCAGCTTGCAGGCGGGGAGCTCCTACAATGAGCAGTTCTTC. Protein sequence: CASSLQAGSSYNEQFF.

The chain joins TRBV5-1 to TRBJ2-5; 14 bases line up with TRBD2. The junction had 9 bases not matched to a gene; V was cut back by 3 bases and J by 5 bases. The CDR3 is made up of 17 amino acids. CDR1 and CDR2 (germline): SGHRS, YFSETQ. The CDR3: CASSWETSGGATETQYF. The CDR3 nucleotides read TGCGCCAGCAGCTGGGAGACTAGCGGGGGGGCTACGGAGACCCAGTACTTC.

The chain links TRBV28 to TRBJ2-7; 8 bases fit TRBD1. The germline CDR1 and CDR2 sequences are MDHEN and SYDVKM. The V segment lost 8 bases and the J segment 3 bases; nucleotides outside the gene matches: 21. The CDR3 runs 18 residues. The CDR3 loop is CASSPLIITGTGDYEQYF. The CDR3 DNA reads as TGTGCCAGCTCCCCCCTGATCATAACCGGGACAGGAGACTACGAGCAGTACTTC.

This clone is large. V is TRBV30 and J is TRBJ1-3, with D possibly matching TRBD1 (6 bases). This CDR3 contains 14 residues. The V gene's germline CDR1 is GTSNPN and CDR2 SVGIG (reference sequence). Deletions cut 4 bases from V and 0 bases from J, with 10 bases between. CDR3: CAWMGAGSGNTIYF. Here the CDR3 DNA reads TGTGCCTGGATGGGGGCCGGCTCTGGAAACACCATATATTTT.

The chain is built from TRBV12-5 and TRBJ1-3; 9 positions match TRBD1. V lost 0 bases and J lost 3; bases outside the gene matches: 18. Germline values: CDR1 LGHNT, CDR2 FRNRAP. The CDR3 covers 21 residues. CDR3: CASGLVPPDRGSGPFGNTIYF. The CDR3 nucleotides are TGTGCTAGTGGTTTGGTACCCCCGGACAGGGGATCGGGGCCATTTGGAAACACCATATATTTT.

This rearrangement joins TRBV5-6 to TRBJ2-5; TRBD2 aligns across 9 bases. Germline CDR1 is SGHDT and CDR2 is YYEEEE. The CDR3 sequence is 14 residues long. Trimming cost V 4 bases and J 4 bases; bases outside gene matches: 5. CDR3 sequence: CASSPAGGTETQYF. The CDR3, as DNA: TGTGCCAGCAGCCCGGCGGGAGGGACAGAGACCCAGTACTTC.

The gene calls are TRBV9 and TRBJ2-5; tentatively, D is TRBD1 (5 bases). The CDR3 is 14 amino acids. The V gene's germline CDR1 is SGDLS and CDR2 YYNGEE. V gave up 2 bases and J gave up 5 bases, with 13 bases separating them. The CDR3 sequence: CASSVAQGRETQYF. Written as DNA, the CDR3 is TGTGCCAGCAGCGTCGCGCAGGGTAGGGAGACCCAGTACTTC.

This clone was detected once. V gene TRBV7-3 combines with J gene TRBJ2-5, with 10 bases fitting TRBD2. Germline CDR1 is SGHTA and CDR2 is FQGTGA. Unmatched junction bases numbered 5, after V lost 5 bases and J lost 2 bases. The CDR3 runs 15 residues. CDR3 in DNA: TGTGCCAGCAGCCCCGTAGCGGGGGGACAAGAGACCCAGTACTTC. Translated: CASSPVAGGQETQYF.

This sequence joins TRBV11-3 and TRBJ2-1; 14 bases are a match to TRBD2. The V segment lost 4 bases and the J segment 9 bases; nucleotides outside the gene matches: 5. Germline V gene lookup returns CDR1 SGHNT and CDR2 YENEEA. The CDR3 runs to 15 residues. The CDR3 DNA follows: TGTGCCAGCAGCTCGGGACTAGCGGGAGTGGGTGAGCAGTTCTTC. This sequence encodes CASSSGLAGVGEQFF.

This clone has just one count. The chain joins TRBV13 to TRBJ2-5, with 10 bases fitting TRBD2. Looked up from germline, CDR1 is PRHDT and CDR2 is FYEKMQ (reference sequence). J lost 2 bases, V lost 5 bases, and 5 bases had no gene match. The CDR3 covers 15 residues. CDR3 DNA: TGTGCCAGCAGCATACTACTAGCGGGGCAAGAGACCCAGTACTTC. Protein product: CASSILLAGQETQYF.

The chain joins TRBV27 to TRBJ1-6; D not resolved. CDR1 is MNHEY and CDR2 is SMNVEV in the germline V gene (reference sequence). This CDR3 contains 15 residues. The V end lost 3 bases, the J end lost 10 bases, and 16 bases lay between the germline ends. CDR3 sequence: CASSLSGGKPSPLHF. DNA of the CDR3: TGTGCCAGCAGTTTGAGCGGAGGAAAACCCTCACCCCTCCACTTT.

The V and J genes are TRBV6-1 and TRBJ1-1; D possibly corresponds to TRBD1 (6 bases). Trimming took off 1 base at V and 2 bases at J, with 8 bases between the two ends. The CDR3 has 14 amino acids. Germline V gene sequence: CDR1 MNHNS, CDR2 SASEGT. CDR3 nucleotides: TGTGCCAGCAGTGAAGGACAGGTTAACACTGAAGCTTTCTTT. Amino acids: CASSEGQVNTEAFF.

The chain couples TRBV19 to TRBJ2-7, with 8 positions matching TRBD1. The germline V gene encodes CDR1 LNHDA and CDR2 SQIVND (reference sequence). This CDR3 spans 15 amino acids. Germline trimming cut 6 bases from V and 1 base from J; bases unmatched to any gene: 8. CDR3 amino acids: CASSLKTGESYEQYF. CDR3 sequence (DNA): TGTGCCAGTAGCCTAAAGACAGGGGAATCCTACGAGCAGTACTTC.

The rearrangement uses TRBV5-1 and TRBJ1-4; D call uncertain. Trimming took off 2 bases at V and 7 bases at J, with 3 bases between the two ends. The length of the CDR3 is 11 residues. Germline CDR1 reads SGHRS; CDR2 reads YFSETQ. This CDR3 reads CASSFGEKLFF. CDR3 DNA sequence: TGCGCCAGCAGCTTCGGTGAAAAACTGTTTTTT.

The chain carries TRBV5-1 and TRBJ1-2; 7 positions match TRBD1. V shed 1 base and J 0 bases; nucleotides not matched to a gene: 9. Germline V lookup: CDR1 SGHRS, CDR2 YFSETQ. The CDR3 totals 17 residues. For the CDR3, the DNA is TGCGCCAGCAGCTTGAAGGCCCAGGGGGGAACTAACTATGGCTACACCTTC. This codes for CASSLKAQGGTNYGYTF.

V is TRBV10-3 and J is TRBJ2-1; 14 bases are a match to TRBD2. V lost 10 bases and J lost 7; bases outside the gene matches: 21. The length of the CDR3 is 19 residues. The germline gives CDR1 ENHRY, CDR2 SYGVKD. CDR3 amino acids: CATEPGQGGTSGSLNEQFF. The CDR3 DNA reads as TGTGCCACGGAGCCTGGGCAGGGGGGGACTAGCGGGAGTCTGAATGAGCAGTTCTTC.

J is TRBJ2-7 and V is TRBV27; 12 bases match TRBD1. Losses at the gene ends were 3 bases for V and 5 bases for J; bases not matched to a gene: 11. Germline loops: CDR1 MNHEY, CDR2 SMNVEV (reference sequence). This CDR3 comprises 17 residues. The CDR3 DNA reads as TGTGCCAGCAGTTTTTTTGCGGGGACAGGGGGCGTCGACGAGCAGTACTTC. This codes for CASSFFAGTGGVDEQYF.

The chain combines TRBV7-9 with TRBJ2-1; TRBD2 matches 9 bases. From germline, CDR1 is SEHNR and CDR2 FQNEAQ (reference sequence). V shed 4 bases and J 6 bases; nucleotides not matched to a gene: 10. There are 16 residues in the CDR3. This CDR3 reads CASSSGTSPRFNEQFF. CDR3 coding DNA: TGTGCCAGCAGCTCCGGGACTAGCCCACGTTTCAATGAGCAGTTCTTC.

The chain is built from TRBV7-9 and TRBJ1-3, with a possible D match to TRBD1 (5 bases). Deletions cut 5 bases from V and 5 bases from J, with 16 bases between. The CDR3 consists of 15 residues. In germline, CDR1 is SEHNR, CDR2 FQNEAQ (reference sequence). CDR3 loop: CASSHSLGHRNTIYF. CDR3 nucleotide sequence: TGTGCCAGCAGCCATTCCCTGGGGCACCGAAACACCATATATTTT.

The V call is TRBV9, the J call TRBJ2-3; 11 bases line up with TRBD2. Germline CDR1 SGDLS, CDR2 YYNGEE. Losses at the gene ends were 1 base for V and 6 bases for J; bases not matched to a gene: 1. This CDR3 contains 14 residues. Here the CDR3 DNA reads TGTGCCAGCAGCGTAAGGACTAGCGGGGATACGCAGTATTTT. This translates into CASSVRTSGDTQYF.

This clone was detected only once. The rearrangement joins TRBV27 to TRBJ2-3; tentatively, D is TRBD2 (5 bases). Germline assignment: CDR1 MNHEY and CDR2 SMNVEV (reference sequence). V lost 0 bases, J lost 1 base, and 14 bases lay in between. The CDR3 has 17 amino acids. The CDR3 nucleotides are TGTGCCAGCAGTTTATCGTCGTGGGGAGCGGGCACAGATACGCAGTATTTT. Translation: CASSLSSWGAGTDTQYF.

This sequence joins TRBV9 and TRBJ2-7; the D gene is possibly TRBD2 (6 bases). V shed 3 bases and J shed 3 bases, with 13 bases lying between them. The CDR3 has 14 amino acids. CDR1 and CDR2 from the germline V gene are SGDLS and YYNGEE. The CDR3 protein is CASSDTSSGYEQYF. The CDR3 DNA reads as TGTGCCAGCAGCGATACTAGCAGCGGCTACGAGCAGTACTTC.

The CDR3 nucleotides read TGTGCCAGCACTGAGGGACAGATGAACACTGAAGCTTTCTTT. It translates to CASTEGQMNTEAFF. The rearrangement links TRBV7-2 to TRBJ1-1; the match to TRBD1 covers 7 bases. Germline V gene lookup returns CDR1 SGHTA and CDR2 FQGNSA. The CDR3 sequence is 14 residues long. Trimming at V came to 7 bases and at J to 0 bases, leaving 5 bases not matched to a gene.

V is TRBV7-2 and J is TRBJ1-1; the match to TRBD1 covers 8 bases. The CDR3 spans 17 residues. V dropped 5 bases and J dropped 0; count of bases not matched to a gene: 11. Per germline, CDR1 SGHTA and CDR2 FQGNSA. The CDR3 reads CASSLGGQGGMNTEAFF. In nucleotides, the CDR3 is TGTGCCAGCAGCCTAGGCGGACAGGGCGGGATGAACACTGAAGCTTTCTTT.

The chain uses TRBV9 and TRBJ2-2; TRBD1 matches at 7 bases. The CDR3 has 17 residues. J gave up 4 bases and V 4 bases, and 13 bases lay outside the gene matches. Germline V lookup: CDR1 SGDLS, CDR2 YYNGEE. CDR3 sequence reads: CASSRYITGDATGELFF. CDR3 nucleotides: TGTGCCAGCAGCCGTTACATTACAGGGGATGCCACCGGGGAGCTGTTTTTT.

This chain links TRBV5-8 with TRBJ2-2; D is perhaps TRBD2 (5 bases). V lost 3 bases and J 5 bases, leaving 17 bases between the germline ends. This CDR3 has 16 residues. Germline CDR1 is SGHTS and CDR2 is YDEGEE. For the CDR3, the DNA is TGTGCCAGCAGCTCAACACGCCGTCGGGGTACCGGGGAGCTGTTTTTT. Translation gives CASSSTRRRGTGELFF. Using reference TRBV5-8 and TRBJ2-2 for the parts outside the CDR3, the full variable domain is EAGVTQSPTHLIKTRGQQATLRCSPISGHTSVYWYQQALGLGLQFLLWYDEGEERNRGNFPPRFSGRQFPNYSSELNVNALELEDSALYLCASSSTRRRGTGELFFGEGSRLTVL.